These 17 T cell receptor beta chains came from one sample sequenced in a study of CD8 T cells in ankylosing spondylitis. Each CDR3 protein gets one entry after TCRdb re-called the 5' RACE reads with MiXCR. The table lists some 150,000 distinct CDR3 sequences, under 55% of them singletons. The material sequenced was synovial fluid, either unsorted or a sorted T cell fraction (not recorded which). All receptors derive from a male donor with ankylosing spondylitis.

This clonotype appeared many times. The rearrangement uses TRBV29-1 and TRBJ2-7; 8 bases fit TRBD1. The V and J ends lost 6 bases and 6 bases, in that order; junction bases with no gene match: 10. In germline, CDR1 is SQVTM, CDR2 ANQGSEA. The CDR3 runs to 13 residues. The CDR3 loop is CSVEMTGAGEQYF. CDR3 DNA: TGCAGCGTCGAGATGACAGGGGCAGGCGAGCAGTACTTC.

The CDR3 loop is CASTLQGGDTEAFF. The CDR3 DNA follows: TGTGCCAGCACACTGCAAGGAGGGGACACTGAAGCTTTCTTT. The J gene is TRBJ1-1, the V gene TRBV11-2, with a possible D match to TRBD1 (5 bases). V was trimmed by 7 bases and J by 3 bases, leaving 15 bases between them. This CDR3 has 14 residues. In germline, CDR1 is SGHAT, CDR2 FQNNGV.

This clonotype has at least ten counts. V usage is TRBV4-3 and J usage is TRBJ2-7, with D perhaps given as TRBD1 or TRBD2 (5 bases each). The ends were cut back, 5 bases at V and 0 bases at J, with 11 bases in the middle. Germline lookup yields CDR1 LGHNA and CDR2 YSLEER. The CDR3 totals 14 residues. CDR3 region: CASSSGPASYEQYF. The CDR3 DNA is TGCGCCAGCAGCTCGGGACCGGCCTCCTACGAGCAGTACTTC.

The J gene is TRBJ2-7, the V gene TRBV28; D unclear. V gave up 8 bases and J gave up 0 bases, with 11 bases separating them. The CDR3 is 13 amino acids. Germline loops: CDR1 MDHEN, CDR2 SYDVKM. CDR3 amino acids: CASSDNFSYEQYF. For the CDR3, the DNA is TGTGCCAGCTCTGACAATTTCTCCTACGAGCAGTACTTC.

The chain's CDR3 is CASSLGTGYGYTF. Here the CDR3 DNA reads TGTGCCAGCAGCCTAGGGACCGGCTATGGCTACACCTTC. The chain uses TRBV11-2 and TRBJ1-2; TRBD1 is a possible D gene (5 bases). With 5 bases removed from V and 4 bases from J, the gap between germline ends came to 11 bases. Germline CDR1 is SGHAT and CDR2 is FQNNGV. The CDR3 spans 13 residues.

This clonotype showed up just a few times. The chain combines TRBV12-5 with TRBJ2-7; D is possibly TRBD1 (5 bases). Germline loops: CDR1 LGHNT, CDR2 FRNRAP. V lost 0 bases to trimming and J lost 3 bases, with 15 bases between them. The CDR3 sequence is 16 residues long. The CDR3 DNA sequence: TGTGCTAGTGGTTTGGTAGGACGGATGGGGCTCTACGAGCAGTACTTC. Residues: CASGLVGRMGLYEQYF.

This clonotype was seen a single time. The CDR3 nucleotides read TGTGCCAGCTCACCGTTAACAGGGGTCACTGAAGCTTTCTTT. Its translation: CASSPLTGVTEAFF. The rearrangement uses TRBV18 and TRBJ1-1; 7 nucleotides align to TRBD1. The CDR3 contains 14 residues. Per germline, CDR1 KGHSH and CDR2 LQKENI. J gave up 4 bases and V 3 bases, and 5 bases lay outside the gene matches.

This chain links TRBV6-1 with TRBJ2-7; 8 nucleotides match TRBD1. There are 15 residues in the CDR3. Losses at the gene ends were 5 bases for V and 5 bases for J; bases not matched to a gene: 11. CDR1 and CDR2 (germline): MNHNS, SASEGT. Here the CDR3 reads CASSRSMTGVHEQYF. The CDR3 DNA sequence: TGTGCCAGCAGTCGATCGATGACAGGGGTCCACGAGCAGTACTTC.

The rearrangement uses TRBV12-3 or TRBV12-4 and TRBJ1-1; D gene uncertain. The CDR3 is made up of 12 amino acids. Trimming removed 5 bases at V and 5 bases at J, with 9 bases between. The DNA for the CDR3 is TGTGCCAGCAGTCCTTTGTGGACTGAAGCTTTCTTT. Its translation is CASSPLWTEAFF.

This clonotype has just one count. The chain couples TRBV20-1 to TRBJ1-3; no definite D call. The CDR3 runs 15 residues. With 0 bases removed from V and 1 base from J, the gap between germline ends came to 10 bases. Germline V gene sequence: CDR1 DFQATT, CDR2 SNEGSKA (reference sequence). The CDR3 DNA is TGCAGTGCTAGAGACCCCCGGGGTTCTGGAAACACCATATATTTT. Protein sequence: CSARDPRGSGNTIYF.

A few counts support this clonotype. The DNA of the CDR3 is TGCAGCGTCCCTTCCGGCTACAATGAGCAGTTCTTC. Protein: CSVPSGYNEQFF. The gene calls are TRBV29-1 and TRBJ2-1; D unclear. Germline CDR1 and CDR2: SQVTM and ANQGSEA. V was pared by 6 bases and J by 3 bases, with 9 bases between. The CDR3 loop spans 12 amino acids.

This sequence joins TRBV7-9 and TRBJ2-7; D is tentatively TRBD1 or TRBD2 (5 bases each). V was cut by 3 bases and J by 7 bases, with 16 bases left in between. The CDR3 runs to 14 residues. The germline CDR1 and CDR2 sequences are SEHNR and FQNEAQ (reference sequence). CDR3 region: CASSFWPPGREQYF. The DNA of the CDR3 is TGTGCCAGCAGCTTCTGGCCCCCGGGACGGGAGCAGTACTTC.

The J gene is TRBJ1-5, the V gene TRBV7-2; maybe TRBD1 (6 bases). The CDR3 totals 15 residues. Germline assignment: CDR1 SGHTA and CDR2 FQGNSA. The ends were cut back, 5 bases at V and 1 base at J, with 12 bases in the middle. The CDR3 DNA sequence: TGTGCCAGCAGCCTCGGGGGCCTAAGCAATCAGCCCCAGCATTTT. It yields the protein CASSLGGLSNQPQHF.

The chain uses TRBV14 and TRBJ2-3, with D uncertain. This CDR3 has 12 amino acids. V was shortened by 1 base and J by 7 bases, with 6 bases between the two germline ends. Germline V gives CDR1 SGHDN, CDR2 FVKESK. CDR3 nucleotide sequence: TGTGCCAGCAGCCAAGGTCGACATACGCAGTATTTT. Translated, it gives CASSQGRHTQYF. The full variable domain, completed using reference TRBV14 and TRBJ2-3, is EAGVTQFPSHSVIEKGQTVTLRCDPISGHDNLYWYRRVMGKEIKFLLHFVKESKQDESGMPNNRFLAERTGGTYSTLKVQPAELEDSGVYFCASSQGRHTQYFGPGTRLTVL.

The V call is TRBV24-1, the J call TRBJ2-3; D may be TRBD2 (5 bases). V shed 0 bases and J shed 4 bases, with 13 bases lying between them. The V gene's germline CDR1 is KGHDR and CDR2 SFDVKD. The length of the CDR3 is 16 residues. CDR3 residues: CATSDLQPAGADTQYF. Written as DNA, the CDR3 is TGTGCCACCAGTGATTTGCAACCGGCGGGTGCAGATACGCAGTATTTT.

The chain employs TRBV6-1 and TRBJ2-7; 9 bases map to TRBD2. Trimming cost V 7 bases and J 3 bases; bases outside gene matches: 7. The CDR3 contains 14 residues. Germline V CDR1 and CDR2: MNHNS, SASEGT. CDR3: CASTGLAGRYEQYF. The CDR3 region has the DNA TGTGCCAGCACGGGTCTAGCGGGACGCTACGAGCAGTACTTC.

V is TRBV4-2 and J is TRBJ1-2; 8 bases align to TRBD1. The CDR3 consists of 16 residues. CDR1 is LGHNA, CDR2 YNFKEQ, per germline. The trim removed 0 bases at V and 4 bases at J, leaving 7 bases unmatched. The CDR3 DNA is TGTGCCAGCAGCCAAGATATCCTACAGGGGGGCTATGGCTACACCTTC. Its protein product is CASSQDILQGGYGYTF.